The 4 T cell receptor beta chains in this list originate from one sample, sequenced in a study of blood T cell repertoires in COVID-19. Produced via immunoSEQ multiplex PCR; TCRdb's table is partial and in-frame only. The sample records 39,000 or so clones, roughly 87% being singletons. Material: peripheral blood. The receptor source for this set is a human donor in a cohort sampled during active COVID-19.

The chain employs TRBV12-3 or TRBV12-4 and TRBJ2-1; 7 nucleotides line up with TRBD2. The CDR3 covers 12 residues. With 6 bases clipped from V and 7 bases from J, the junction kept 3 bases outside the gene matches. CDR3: CASRLRGNEQFF. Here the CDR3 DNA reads TGTGCCAGCAGGCTGCGGGGGAATGAGCAGTTCTTC.

Here the CDR3 DNA reads TGTGCCAGCAGCTCCCGGTACGGGGGGGACTACGAGCAGTACTTC. Translated: CASSSRYGGDYEQYF. J is TRBJ2-7 and V is TRBV7-9; 8 nucleotides align to TRBD2. Germline values: CDR1 SEHNR, CDR2 FQNEAQ (reference sequence). The CDR3 contains 15 residues. The ends lost 4 bases at V and 3 bases at J; junction bases unmatched: 8. The entire variable domain, with the rest obtained from reference TRBV7-9 and TRBJ2-7, is as follows: DTGVSQNPRHKITKRGQNVTFRCDPISEHNRLYWYRQTLGQGPEFLTYFQNEAQLEKSRLLSDRFSAERPKGSFSTLEIQRTEQGDSAMYLCASSSRYGGDYEQYFGPGTRLTVT.

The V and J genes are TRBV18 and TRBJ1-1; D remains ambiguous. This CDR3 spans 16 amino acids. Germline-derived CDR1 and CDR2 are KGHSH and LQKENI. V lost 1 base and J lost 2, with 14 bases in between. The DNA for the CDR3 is TGTGCCAGCTCACCACGAATGGAGCCCATCAACACTGAAGCTTTCTTT. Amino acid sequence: CASSPRMEPINTEAFF. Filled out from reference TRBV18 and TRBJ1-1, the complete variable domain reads NAGVMQNPRHLVRRRGQEARLRCSPMKGHSHVYWYRQLPEEGLKFMVYLQKENIIDESGMPKERFSAEFPKEGPSILRIQQVVRGDSAAYFCASSPRMEPINTEAFFGQGTRLTVV.

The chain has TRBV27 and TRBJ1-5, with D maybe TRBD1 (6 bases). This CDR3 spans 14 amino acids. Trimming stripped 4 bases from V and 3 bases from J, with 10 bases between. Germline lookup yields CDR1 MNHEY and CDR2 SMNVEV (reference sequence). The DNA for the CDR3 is TGTGCCAGCAGTTGGGGGGGCCCCAATCAGCCCCAGCATTTT. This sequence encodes CASSWGGPNQPQHF.